These 4 T cell receptor beta chains were all obtained from the same sample, sequenced in a study of CD8+CD57+ T cells in acquired aplastic anemia. The template used for profiling TCR beta VDJ and CDR3 was genomic DNA. Using its own MiXCR run on the reads, TCRdb lists one record per CDR3 protein. The sample contains about 190,000 distinct CDR3 sequences, about half of which appear only once. The sequenced material came from sorted CD4+, CD8+, or CD8+CD57+ T cells (not recorded which) from PBMCs. The receptors derive from a human donor in good health, serving as a control.

This chain joins TRBV6-4 and TRBJ1-6; 8 bases are a match to TRBD1. This CDR3 region has 16 residues. With 7 bases clipped from V and 10 bases from J, the junction kept 15 bases outside the gene matches. Germline CDR1 is MRHNA and CDR2 is SNTAGT. CDR3: CASIQGQGAFGSPLHF. The CDR3 DNA follows: TGTGCCAGCATACAGGGGCAGGGGGCGTTCGGATCACCCCTCCACTTT.

Concerning this clonotype: A junction boundary mismatches the germline segment, possibly from a read error. This rearrangement joins TRBV6-5 to TRBJ2-3, with D unclear. The CDR3 is made up of 14 amino acids. From germline, CDR1 is MNHEY and CDR2 SVGAGI. In DNA form, the CDR3 reads TGTGCCAGCAGTTGGCGGTTTAGCACAGATACGCAGTGTTTT. This encodes CASSWRFSTDTQCF.

This clonotype was picked up a small number of times. J is TRBJ2-6 and V is TRBV15, with D perhaps TRBD2 (7 bases). Germline V CDR1 and CDR2: LNHNV, YYDKDF (reference sequence). Trimming shortened V by 7 bases and J by 4 bases, and 11 bases separated the two germline ends. The CDR3 contains 14 residues. The CDR3 region has the DNA TGTGCCACCAAAGGGGGGGGAGGGGCCAACGTCCTGACTTTC. It is translated as CATKGGGGANVLTF.

The V and J genes are TRBV7-9 and TRBJ2-2; 9 bases align to TRBD2. The CDR3 spans 14 residues. The germline CDR1 and CDR2 sequences are SEHNR and FQNEAQ (reference sequence). Trimming took 5 bases from V and 7 from J; bases not matched to a gene: 5. CDR3 in DNA: TGTGCCAGCAGCAAGGGACTAGCTAACGGGGAGCTGTTTTTT. The encoded protein is CASSKGLANGELFF.